A selection of T cell receptor beta chains follows, all from one sample in a study of T cell responses to AZD1222 COVID-19 vaccine. Profiled with immunoSEQ multiplex PCR; TCRdb holds only in-frame clones, not every one. Of roughly 130,000 clones listed, 91% are singletons. Sequences were derived from peripheral blood, sampled 28 days after the second dose of the MenACWY control vaccine. All receptors come from an adult who received the MenACWY meningococcal vaccine as a control. Each CDR3 is given with its conserved first and last residue. D genes are given only for firm matches. Not all rows give a size; the values are once, few, many and, for expanded clones, a class.

j_call: TRBJ2-1; v_call: TRBV6-5; clone_size: .; d_call: TRBD1; cdr3_nt: TGTGCCAGCAGCCGGGACAGAGACTACAATGAGCAGTTCTTC; cdr3_aa: CASSRDRDYNEQFF
j_call: TRBJ2-1; v_call: TRBV20-1; clone_size: .; d_call: .; cdr3_nt: TGCAGTGCATCGGCCTACAATGAGCAGTTCTTC; cdr3_aa: CSASAYNEQFF
j_call: TRBJ2-1; v_call: TRBV6-4; clone_size: .; d_call: TRBD2; cdr3_nt: TGTGCCAGCAGTGAACTAGCGGCCCCGAGGAATGAGCAGTTCTTC; cdr3_aa: CASSELAAPRNEQFF
j_call: TRBJ1-4; v_call: TRBV28; clone_size: .; d_call: .; cdr3_nt: TGTGCCAGCAGTCTTCCCCGAGGGGGGGCGGTTGAAAAACTGTTTTTT; cdr3_aa: CASSLPRGGAVEKLFF
j_call: TRBJ1-2; v_call: TRBV3-1/TRBV3-2; clone_size: .; d_call: .; cdr3_nt: TGTGCCAGCAGCCAGAAGGGATCTCCGGGGTCCGGCTACACCTTC; cdr3_aa: CASSQKGSPGSGYTF
j_call: TRBJ2-5; v_call: TRBV10-2; clone_size: .; d_call: .; cdr3_nt: TGCGCCAGCACCCCTACAGGGTCGGGAGAGACCCAGTACTTC; cdr3_aa: CASTPTGSGETQYF
j_call: TRBJ1-4; v_call: TRBV5-1; clone_size: .; d_call: .; cdr3_nt: TGCGCCAGCAACCTTTTTGGATCGGCTAATGAAAAACTGTTTTTT; cdr3_aa: CASNLFGSANEKLFF
j_call: TRBJ2-1; v_call: TRBV14; clone_size: once; d_call: .; cdr3_nt: TGTGCCAGCAGCCAAGTTCGAGGGGGTGAGCAGTTCTTC; cdr3_aa: CASSQVRGGEQFF
j_call: TRBJ1-5; v_call: TRBV20-1; clone_size: .; d_call: TRBD1; cdr3_nt: TGCAGTGCTAGTCGGACAGGGGTTAGCAATCAGCCCCAGCATTTT; cdr3_aa: CSASRTGVSNQPQHF
j_call: TRBJ2-7; v_call: TRBV25-1; clone_size: .; d_call: TRBD2; cdr3_nt: TGTGCCAGCAGCGCTAGCGGGGCCTCCTACGAGCAGTACTTC; cdr3_aa: CASSASGASYEQYF
j_call: TRBJ2-1; v_call: TRBV6-6; clone_size: .; d_call: TRBD2; cdr3_nt: TGTGCCAGCAGCCCCACTAGCGGGAGGTTGAATGAGCAGTTCTTC; cdr3_aa: CASSPTSGRLNEQFF
j_call: TRBJ1-4; v_call: TRBV30; clone_size: .; d_call: .; cdr3_nt: TGTGCCTTTTTCAGTGAAAAACTGTTTTTT; cdr3_aa: CAFFSEKLFF
j_call: TRBJ1-2; v_call: TRBV7-2; clone_size: .; d_call: .; cdr3_nt: TGTGCCAGCAGCCCCGCAGGGGCAGACTATGGCTACACCTTC; cdr3_aa: CASSPAGADYGYTF
j_call: TRBJ2-2; v_call: TRBV7-6; clone_size: .; d_call: TRBD2; cdr3_nt: TGTGCCAGCAGCTTAGCTGCGGCGGGGGGCAACACCGGGGAGCTGTTTTTT; cdr3_aa: CASSLAAAGGNTGELFF
j_call: TRBJ1-1; v_call: TRBV12-3/TRBV12-4; clone_size: .; d_call: .; cdr3_nt: TGTGCCAGCAGCTCGTACATGAACACTGAAGCTTTCTTT; cdr3_aa: CASSSYMNTEAFF
j_call: TRBJ2-1; v_call: TRBV28; clone_size: .; d_call: TRBD2; cdr3_nt: TGTGCCAGCAGAATAACTAGCGGTGGGTACTCCTACAATGAGCAGTTCTTC; cdr3_aa: CASRITSGGYSYNEQFF
j_call: TRBJ2-5; v_call: TRBV5-1; clone_size: once; d_call: TRBD1; cdr3_nt: TGCGCCAGCAGCACGGGACAGGAGGAAGAGACCCAGTACTTC; cdr3_aa: CASSTGQEEETQYF
j_call: TRBJ2-7; v_call: TRBV28; clone_size: .; d_call: .; cdr3_nt: TGTGCCACCCAAGTGGGGATCGGCGAGCAGTACTTC; cdr3_aa: CATQVGIGEQYF
j_call: TRBJ2-2; v_call: TRBV28; clone_size: .; d_call: .; cdr3_nt: TGTGCCAGCAGTCGAGACCCGACCGGGGAGCTGTTTTTT; cdr3_aa: CASSRDPTGELFF
j_call: TRBJ1-1; v_call: TRBV19; clone_size: once; d_call: TRBD1; cdr3_nt: TGTGCCAGTAGTCCCCCTCCGGGACAGGGGACTAGGTACACTGAAGCTTTCTTT; cdr3_aa: CASSPPPGQGTRYTEAFF